This record looks at one TCR beta chain sequence and its context. The specificity of this receptor is unknown. Base qualities were left out, and no much larger clone turns up one base away. This sample was included in a study of blood T cell repertoires in COVID-19 (dated by TCRdb to about 2020). In terms of the full investigation: Collaborator samples came from the United States, Italy and Spain and covered acute and convalescent phases of COVID-19. The prospective study material was composed of cDNA or gDNA derived from T cells, B-cell-depleted T cells, or PBMCs. The dataset comprised deeply sampled blood TCRbeta repertoires from subjects exposed to, actively infected with, or recovered from COVID-19. The repertoires were released in a freely available public database meant as a resource for research on the immune response to SARS-CoV-2. Samples came from the ongoing ImmuneRACE study (first 160 participants) plus 1,254 subjects from 6 global collaborators. A de-identified subject ID, COVID-19 status, age in years and sex were almost always included in the sample metadata. Where HLA class I and class II types were available, the types were taken from metadata supplied by the sample provider, not from assay-based typing.

CDR3 length: 15 amino acids, cysteine to phenylalanine. Here the CDR3 DNA is all that survives: 45 bases in frame from base 1. Via the germline V gene, CDR1 is SGHTA and CDR2 FQGNSA. The V end gives up 4 bases and the J end 1 base, leaving 6 bases in the junction not matched to a gene. One collaborating source in Seattle enrolled patients during active infection and followed them longitudinally through the course of disease. The collaborating institutions used their own protocols to collect whole blood in K2EDTA tubes. Collaborator samples were shipped for TCRbeta analysis as frozen whole blood, isolated PBMCs, or DNA extracted from either sample type. On the study overall, not on this receptor specifically: The amount of clinical and demographic metadata varied by source and participant and was provided uncurated.

TCRbeta CDR3 regions were amplified from genomic DNA by means of the immunoSEQ Assay, a bias-controlled multiplex PCR. In the original analysis: Nucleated cell counts per sample were estimated from amplification of reference gene primers within the assay. To quantify the absolute abundance of each unique TCRbeta CDR3 rearrangement, sequence reads were collapsed and filtered. For each sample, productive Simpson clonality was calculated as the square root of Simpson's diversity index across productive rearrangements. What TCRdb holds here is the immuneACCESS table cut down to in-frame rearrangements. Part of the clones is not present; checked against another copy, under half of the missing clones reflect an unresolved V gene, and the others are unexplained. V and J calls and clone size are those listed in that table; D and trimming were worked out from the DNA. The sample table contains 500,000 to 600,000 clones; only one count was recorded for roughly 89% of them. The ten largest clonotypes hold 7.8% of the sample.

Sequencing was performed on peripheral blood. The sequence was collected from a woman between 50 and 59 years old with COVID-19, enrolled during active disease. The V gene is TRBV7-2 and the J gene is TRBJ1-1; 7 bases in the middle match TRBD1. The CDR3 loop reads CASSSQGGQNTEAFF. At the DNA level, the sequence is TGTGCCAGCAGCTCCCAGGGGGGCCAGAACACTGAAGCTTTCTTT.